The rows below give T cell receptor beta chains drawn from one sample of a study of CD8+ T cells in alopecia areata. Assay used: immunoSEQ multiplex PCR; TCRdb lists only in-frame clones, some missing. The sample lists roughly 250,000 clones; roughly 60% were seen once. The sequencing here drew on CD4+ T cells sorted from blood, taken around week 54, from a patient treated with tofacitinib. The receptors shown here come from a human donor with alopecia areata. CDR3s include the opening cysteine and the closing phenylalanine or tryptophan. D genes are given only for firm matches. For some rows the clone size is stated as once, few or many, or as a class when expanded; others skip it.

CDR3: CASSQSGGPYGYTF; DNA: TGCGCCAGCAGTCAATCCGGGGGGCCTTATGGCTACACCTTC; size: .; J: TRBJ1-2; V: TRBV23-1; D: .
CDR3: CASSQLEQGDYLYEQYF; DNA: TGCGCCAGCAGCCAACTCGAGCAGGGGGATTACCTCTACGAGCAGTACTTC; size: .; J: TRBJ2-7; V: TRBV4-1; D: TRBD1
CDR3: CSVGRAGNYGYTF; DNA: TGCAGCGTCGGAAGGGCAGGGAACTATGGCTACACCTTC; size: .; J: TRBJ1-2; V: TRBV29-1; D: .
CDR3: CASRTGTGGSYEQYF; DNA: TGTGCCAGCAGAACCGGGACAGGGGGCTCCTACGAGCAGTACTTC; size: .; J: TRBJ2-7; V: TRBV6-6; D: TRBD1
CDR3: CASSLMSTTDTQYF; DNA: TGTGCCAGCAGCTTAATGTCCACCACAGATACGCAGTATTTT; size: .; J: TRBJ2-3; V: TRBV7-3; D: .
CDR3: CASSREGGTFYGYTF; DNA: TGTGCCAGCAGCCGCGAGGGAGGGACTTTCTATGGCTACACCTTC; size: .; J: TRBJ1-2; V: TRBV5-6; D: .
CDR3: CAWNVGQGSVF; DNA: .; size: .; J: TRBJ2-7; V: TRBV30; D: .
CDR3: CASSGTSGTDTQYF; DNA: TGTGCCAGCAGCGGGACTAGCGGCACAGATACGCAGTATTTT; size: once; J: TRBJ2-3; V: TRBV2; D: TRBD2
CDR3: CASRTEGWPQHF; DNA: TGTGCCAGCAGGACGGAAGGTTGGCCCCAGCATTTT; size: few; J: TRBJ1-5; V: TRBV27; D: .
CDR3: CASSLVLAGQETQYF; DNA: TGTGCCAGCAGCCTCGTACTAGCGGGGCAAGAGACCCAGTACTTC; size: few; J: TRBJ2-5; V: TRBV4-2; D: TRBD2
CDR3: CSVGGAAYNEQFF; DNA: TGCAGCGTTGGGGGGGCCGCCTACAATGAGCAGTTCTTC; size: .; J: TRBJ2-1; V: TRBV29-1; D: .
CDR3: CARNAQRSSYNSPLHF; DNA: TGTGCCAGAAATGCACAGCGGAGCTCCTATAATTCACCCCTCCACTTT; size: few; J: TRBJ1-6; V: TRBV10-3; D: .
CDR3: CASGWRSGANVLTF; DNA: TGTGCCAGCGGGTGGAGGTCTGGGGCCAACGTCCTGACTTTC; size: .; J: TRBJ2-6; V: TRBV11-1; D: .
CDR3: CASSLYHGTASTDTQYF; DNA: TGTGCCAGCAGCCTATATCACGGGACAGCTAGCACAGATACGCAGTATTTT; size: .; J: TRBJ2-3; V: TRBV7-3; D: TRBD1
CDR3: CAWSVLQGSYEQYF; DNA: TGTGCCTGGAGTGTACTTCAGGGATCCTACGAGCAGTACTTC; size: .; J: TRBJ2-7; V: TRBV30; D: .
CDR3: CSVGDSANEKLFF; DNA: TGCAGCGTTGGGGACAGCGCAAATGAAAAACTGTTTTTT; size: .; J: TRBJ1-4; V: TRBV29-1; D: TRBD1
CDR3: CASSFQGKDTQYF; DNA: TGCGCCAGCAGCTTCCAGGGCAAGGATACGCAGTATTTT; size: .; J: TRBJ2-3; V: TRBV5-1; D: .